This is a list of T cell receptor beta chains from one sample in a study of blood T cell repertoires in COVID-19. The assay was immunoSEQ multiplex PCR, and TCRdb's table has in-frame clones only and misses some. The sample has around 200,000 clones, approximately 84% seen once. The specimen was peripheral blood. These receptors were obtained from a man in his fifties with acute or convalescent COVID-19. The CDR3 runs from the conserved cysteine through the conserved F or W. A row's size may be missing; if present it is once, few, many or a size class.

v_gene,abundance,j_gene,CDR3aa
TRBV28,.,TRBJ1-2,CASSLWGDREGYTF
TRBV5-1,.,TRBJ2-5,CASSFLRDSGRETQYF
TRBV7-9,.,TRBJ2-5,CASSLMAGTLETQYF
TRBV4-2,few,TRBJ2-1,CATTESSSYNEQFF
TRBV18,.,TRBJ2-1,CASSPLQDYNEQFF
TRBV11-2,.,TRBJ1-1,CASSVGTSGAFF
TRBV6-5,once,TRBJ1-4,CASSYDRGLSEKLFF
TRBV10-2,.,TRBJ2-3,CASRGSPRSDTQYF
TRBV5-1,.,TRBJ2-5,CASSLGQGGSETQYF
TRBV5-8,few,TRBJ1-1,CASSLDRALTEAFF
TRBV3-1/TRBV3-2,.,TRBJ1-1,CASSQGGGEAFF
TRBV20-1,.,TRBJ2-3,CSASGLAGGGTDTQYF
TRBV5-5,once,TRBJ1-2,CASSLQEIYYGYTF
TRBV27,.,TRBJ1-3,CASSWRDRLFSSSGNTIYF
TRBV4-2,.,TRBJ1-1,CASSQDSGHLLNTEAFF
TRBV7-2,.,TRBJ2-7,CASSHEGADATLREQYF
TRBV6-5,.,TRBJ2-1,CASKVPAAGDNEQFF
TRBV9,.,TRBJ2-2,CASSVGVSTGELFF
TRBV6-4,once,TRBJ2-3,CASSEASGGAQYF
TRBV9,.,TRBJ1-6,CASSGQGSSYNSPLHF
TRBV10-2,.,TRBJ2-3,CASRGQGGVLSTDTQYF
TRBV5-6,once,TRBJ1-1,CASRRGQLNTEAFF
TRBV18,.,TRBJ1-2,CASSRGGVDYGYTF
TRBV5-1,.,TRBJ1-6,CASSPSPRQNSPLHF
TRBV19,.,TRBJ1-1,CASSILPGQGTEAFF
TRBV2,.,TRBJ1-4,CASSEERTDEKLFF